This T cell receptor beta chain is drawn from a study of cytomegalovirus exposure and HLA in healthy donors. Study summary: Early on, a data release was issued that held 80 million or so unique TCRs from HLA-typed donors. Study-level findings and limits: The listing of some 170 TCR beta chains classed them as cytomegalovirus-associated.

As for this clone: The antigen remains undetermined.

The PCR had 60 Vbeta and 13 Jbeta primers. Assay: immunoSEQ multiplex PCR; the TCRdb copy retains only in-frame clones and omits some. This sample has 150,000 or so clones; over 70% occur once, and the top ten carry 3.1%. This TCR came from a male donor in good health and CMV-seronegative. Sequenced material: PBMCs.

The CDR3 loop is CATSRDRRGHEQYF. CDR3 in DNA: TGTGCCACCAGCAGGGACAGAAGGGGCCACGAGCAGTACTTC. This chain joins TRBV15 and TRBJ2-7, with TRBD1 as a possible D gene (6 bases). Trimming took off 3 bases at V and 5 bases at J, with 14 bases between the two ends. The CDR3 length is 14 residues. Germline CDR1 LNHNV, CDR2 YYDKDF (reference sequence). Filled out from reference TRBV15 and TRBJ2-7, the complete variable domain reads DAMVIQNPRYQVTQFGKPVTLSCSQTLNHNVMYWYQQKSSQAPKLLFHYYDKDFNNEADTPDNFQSRRPNTSFCFLDIRSPGLGDTAMYLCATSRDRRGHEQYFGPGTRLTVT.